This TCR beta chain was recorded in a study of blood T cell repertoires in COVID-19. In the authors' methods: Amplification with reference gene primers provided the estimates of nucleated cell counts. The table came from immunoSEQ multiplex PCR; TCRdb's copy has only in-frame clones and leaves some out. The V and J calls and clone size were taken over from that table, and D and trimming were inferred from the DNA. Of around 150,000 clones listed, approximately 86% are singletons. This CDR3 is 14 amino acids long. The chain is built from TRBV12-2 and TRBJ1-1; TRBD1, the table's D call, lacks a check against the DNA. TRBV12-2 is noted as a pseudogene. The TCR originated in a man between 65 and 85 years old with acute or convalescent COVID-19. Sequenced material: peripheral blood. The DNA of the CDR3 is TGTGCAAGTCGCTCCCCGAGACAGAACACTGAAGCTTTCTTT. Its translation is CASRSPRQNTEAFF.